The entry below gives a single T cell receptor (beta chain) sequence along with its context. This entry is derived from a study of blood T cell repertoires in COVID-19. Study-wide background: Collection of acute and convalescent COVID-19 samples took place in the United States, Italy and Spain. The analysed material was cDNA or gDNA that came from T cells, B-cell-depleted T cells, or PBMCs.

Original analysis: From reference gene primer amplification, estimates of nucleated cell counts were derived. The assay was immunoSEQ multiplex PCR, and TCRdb's table has in-frame clones only and misses some. From that table come the V and J calls and clone size; the DNA was used to work out D and trimming. The table shows 200,000 or so clones, with around 80% occurring only once. Germline-derived CDR1 and CDR2 are LGHNA and YSLEER. The CDR3 has 14 amino acids. Trimming took 4 bases from V and 5 from J; bases not matched to a gene: 2. The specimen was peripheral blood. This sequence was found in a human donor with acute or convalescent COVID-19. The donor label of this sample is uncertain. The rearrangement joins TRBV4-3 to TRBJ2-3, with 11 bases aligning to TRBD2. The CDR3 DNA sequence: TGCGCCAGCAGCCGGGGACTAGCGGTAGATACGCAGTATTTT. Its translation: CASSRGLAVDTQYF.